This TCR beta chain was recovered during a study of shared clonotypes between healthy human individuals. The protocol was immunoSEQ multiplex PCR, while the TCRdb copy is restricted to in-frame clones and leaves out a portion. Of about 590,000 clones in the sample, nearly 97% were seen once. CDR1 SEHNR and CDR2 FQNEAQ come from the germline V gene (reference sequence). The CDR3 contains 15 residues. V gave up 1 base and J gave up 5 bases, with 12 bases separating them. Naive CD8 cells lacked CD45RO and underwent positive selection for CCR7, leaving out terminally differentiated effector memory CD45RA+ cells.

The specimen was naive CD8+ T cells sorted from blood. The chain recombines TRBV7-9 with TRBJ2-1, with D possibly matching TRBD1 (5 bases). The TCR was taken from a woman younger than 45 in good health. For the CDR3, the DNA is TGTGCCAGCAGCTTAGGTCAGGGCCCCAACAATGAGCAGTTCTTC. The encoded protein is CASSLGQGPNNEQFF.